This TCR beta chain stems from a study of blood T cell repertoires in COVID-19. Study details: PBMCs, B-cell-depleted T cells, or T cells were the source of the cDNA or gDNA that made up the material.

TCRdb's copy holds only in-frame clones and misses some; the assay was immunoSEQ multiplex PCR. The sample contains 490,000 or so clones, about 85% of which appear only once. Participants came from about two dozen US areas, aged roughly 18 to 90 years. Recovered status in Cohort 3 required two negative PCRs, clearance, or symptom resolution. This sequence was found in a woman in her fifties or sixties who had recovered from COVID-19. The sequenced sample consisted of PBMCs or T cells enriched from blood (not recorded which).

The CDR3 coding sequence is TGTGCCAGCTCAAAGGGTGGGGGGAGCATGGCCAATCAGCCCCAGCATTTT. This gives the protein CASSKGGGSMANQPQHF. This rearrangement joins TRBV2 to TRBJ1-5; tentative D call: TRBD1 (5 bases). The CDR3 runs to 17 residues. The V gene's germline CDR1 is SNHLY and CDR2 FYNNEI. Trimming took 8 bases from V and 3 from J, leaving 23 bases between them.